The present TCR beta chain was sequenced within a study of T cell repertoires in aging, cancer and after chemotherapy. Study at large: The whole study produced a dataset of millions of TCR reads.

The template was genomic DNA from peripheral blood, not RNA. TRB rearrangements spanning V, D and J were amplified using mixed TRB-A/B primers. From the multiplex PCR reads, TCRdb called clonotypes with MiXCR, one entry per CDR3 protein. The sample holds over 9,000 distinct CDR3 sequences, roughly 37% seen once. Per the germline V gene, CDR1 is SGHTA and CDR2 is FQGNSA. The CDR3 has 17 residues. The V gene end was trimmed by 2 bases and the J gene end by 5 bases; junction bases not matched to a gene: 12. Whole-study results and caveats: These repertoire data do not allow conclusions about immunological memory after chemotherapy.

This clonotype has a single count. The antigen is not known. The sequencing sample was made of blood. This TCR came from a human donor in good health. J is TRBJ2-1 and V is TRBV7-2; TRBD1 aligns across 7 bases. The CDR3 DNA reads as TGTGCCAGCAGCTTATTTCAAGGGGGCGGTGGGAACAATGAGCAGTTCTTC. Amino acids: CASSLFQGGGGNNEQFF.